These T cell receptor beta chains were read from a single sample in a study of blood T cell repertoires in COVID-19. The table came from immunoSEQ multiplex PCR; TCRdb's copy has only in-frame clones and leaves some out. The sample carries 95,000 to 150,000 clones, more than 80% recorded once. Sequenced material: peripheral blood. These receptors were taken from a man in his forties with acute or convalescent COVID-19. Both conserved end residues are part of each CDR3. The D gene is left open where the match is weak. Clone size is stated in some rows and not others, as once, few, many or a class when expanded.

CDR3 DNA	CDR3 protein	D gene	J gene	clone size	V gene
TGCGCCAGCAGACTGACTAGCGGGGGCTTGTACGAGCAGTACTTC	CASRLTSGGLYEQYF	TRBD2	TRBJ2-7	-	TRBV5-1
TGCGCCAGCAGCTTGGACGGGATTAGCACAGATACGCAGTATTTT	CASSLDGISTDTQYF	-	TRBJ2-3	-	TRBV5-1
TGTGCCAGCAGCCCCCCGGGACAGGCAAATGAAAAACTGTTTTTT	CASSPPGQANEKLFF	TRBD1	TRBJ1-4	-	TRBV7-9
TGCGCCAGCAGGGGGATGACAGGGGACCAAGAGACCCAGTACTTC	CASRGMTGDQETQYF	TRBD1	TRBJ2-5	once	TRBV5-1
TGTGCCAGCAGTTTCTCAACTGAAACCTATGGCTACACCTTC	CASSFSTETYGYTF	-	TRBJ1-2	-	TRBV27
TGTGCCAGTAGTGGGGGACAGTGGATCACTGAAGCTTTCTTT	CASSGGQWITEAFF	TRBD1	TRBJ1-1	-	TRBV19
TGCGCCAGCAGCCAATCGGGGGGCGGGAGCTCCTACGAGCAGTACTTC	CASSQSGGGSSYEQYF	-	TRBJ2-7	-	TRBV4-1
TGTGCCAGCAGGCAACGGACAGGGGGCCAAGAGACCCAGTACTTC	CASRQRTGGQETQYF	TRBD1	TRBJ2-5	once	TRBV3-1/TRBV3-2
TGCAGCGTGTTCGTCCCCACAGGGGGGGACTATGGCTACACCTTC	CSVFVPTGGDYGYTF	TRBD1	TRBJ1-2	-	TRBV29-1
TGCGCCAGCAGCTTGGGGGGCATGGTCACTGAAGCTTTCTTT	CASSLGGMVTEAFF	-	TRBJ1-1	-	TRBV5-1
TGTGCCACCAGCAGAGACAGGGGCGCAGAAGCTTTCTTT	CATSRDRGAEAFF	-	TRBJ1-1	-	TRBV15
TGTGCCAGCAGCGGGACAGCGGGAGAGACCCAGTACTTC	CASSGTAGETQYF	-	TRBJ2-5	-	TRBV11-3
TGCGCCAGCAGCCCGGACAGGGGAAGAGAAAAACTGTTTTTT	CASSPDRGREKLFF	TRBD1	TRBJ1-4	-	TRBV5-1
TGTGCCAGCAGTTTTTCCGGGACTAGCTCCTACAATGAGCAGTTCTTC	CASSFSGTSSYNEQFF	TRBD2	TRBJ2-1	-	TRBV27
TGTGCCAGCAGTGTGGGACAGAGAAACACTGAAGCTTTCTTT	CASSVGQRNTEAFF	TRBD1	TRBJ1-1	-	TRBV2
TGCGCCAGCAGCTTCCGTAGCGGGACGAAAACCGGGGAGCTGTTTTTT	CASSFRSGTKTGELFF	TRBD2	TRBJ2-2	once	TRBV5-1
TGTGCCAGCTCACCAGGACAGGGGGTCTATTCACCCCTCCACTTT	CASSPGQGVYSPLHF	TRBD1	TRBJ1-6	-	TRBV18